This T cell receptor beta chain was sequenced for a study of human T cells and chemical hapten exposure. Overall study context: Slight differences in pooled library volume were the main source of varying TCR yields across samples.

CDR3 size: 13 residues. The germline gives CDR1 MNHNS, CDR2 SASEGT. With 6 bases removed from V and 13 bases from J, the gap between germline ends came to 19 bases. The library labeled individual cDNA molecules by adding unique molecular identifiers to them. Each CDR3 protein gets one entry after TCRdb re-called the RACE reads with MiXCR. In the table there are approximately 84,000 distinct CDR3 sequences, approximately 10% of which are singletons. Stated time point: patch test 2, 6 weeks after DPC sensitization. Stated treatment: therapeutic diphenylcyclopropenone sensitization with weekly scalp DPC.

This chain links TRBV6-1 with TRBJ2-1; no definite D call. The clonotype was recovered from a man aged 18 to 30 with alopecia areata. Some clones in this sample may be carry-over from other donors' samples. Specimen: whole blood, collected in connection with sensitization to the hapten diphenylcyclopropenone (DPC). CDR3 bases: TGTGCCAGCAGCGAAACGGCCGCAGTGTCTCAGTTCTTC. Translated: CASSETAAVSQFF.